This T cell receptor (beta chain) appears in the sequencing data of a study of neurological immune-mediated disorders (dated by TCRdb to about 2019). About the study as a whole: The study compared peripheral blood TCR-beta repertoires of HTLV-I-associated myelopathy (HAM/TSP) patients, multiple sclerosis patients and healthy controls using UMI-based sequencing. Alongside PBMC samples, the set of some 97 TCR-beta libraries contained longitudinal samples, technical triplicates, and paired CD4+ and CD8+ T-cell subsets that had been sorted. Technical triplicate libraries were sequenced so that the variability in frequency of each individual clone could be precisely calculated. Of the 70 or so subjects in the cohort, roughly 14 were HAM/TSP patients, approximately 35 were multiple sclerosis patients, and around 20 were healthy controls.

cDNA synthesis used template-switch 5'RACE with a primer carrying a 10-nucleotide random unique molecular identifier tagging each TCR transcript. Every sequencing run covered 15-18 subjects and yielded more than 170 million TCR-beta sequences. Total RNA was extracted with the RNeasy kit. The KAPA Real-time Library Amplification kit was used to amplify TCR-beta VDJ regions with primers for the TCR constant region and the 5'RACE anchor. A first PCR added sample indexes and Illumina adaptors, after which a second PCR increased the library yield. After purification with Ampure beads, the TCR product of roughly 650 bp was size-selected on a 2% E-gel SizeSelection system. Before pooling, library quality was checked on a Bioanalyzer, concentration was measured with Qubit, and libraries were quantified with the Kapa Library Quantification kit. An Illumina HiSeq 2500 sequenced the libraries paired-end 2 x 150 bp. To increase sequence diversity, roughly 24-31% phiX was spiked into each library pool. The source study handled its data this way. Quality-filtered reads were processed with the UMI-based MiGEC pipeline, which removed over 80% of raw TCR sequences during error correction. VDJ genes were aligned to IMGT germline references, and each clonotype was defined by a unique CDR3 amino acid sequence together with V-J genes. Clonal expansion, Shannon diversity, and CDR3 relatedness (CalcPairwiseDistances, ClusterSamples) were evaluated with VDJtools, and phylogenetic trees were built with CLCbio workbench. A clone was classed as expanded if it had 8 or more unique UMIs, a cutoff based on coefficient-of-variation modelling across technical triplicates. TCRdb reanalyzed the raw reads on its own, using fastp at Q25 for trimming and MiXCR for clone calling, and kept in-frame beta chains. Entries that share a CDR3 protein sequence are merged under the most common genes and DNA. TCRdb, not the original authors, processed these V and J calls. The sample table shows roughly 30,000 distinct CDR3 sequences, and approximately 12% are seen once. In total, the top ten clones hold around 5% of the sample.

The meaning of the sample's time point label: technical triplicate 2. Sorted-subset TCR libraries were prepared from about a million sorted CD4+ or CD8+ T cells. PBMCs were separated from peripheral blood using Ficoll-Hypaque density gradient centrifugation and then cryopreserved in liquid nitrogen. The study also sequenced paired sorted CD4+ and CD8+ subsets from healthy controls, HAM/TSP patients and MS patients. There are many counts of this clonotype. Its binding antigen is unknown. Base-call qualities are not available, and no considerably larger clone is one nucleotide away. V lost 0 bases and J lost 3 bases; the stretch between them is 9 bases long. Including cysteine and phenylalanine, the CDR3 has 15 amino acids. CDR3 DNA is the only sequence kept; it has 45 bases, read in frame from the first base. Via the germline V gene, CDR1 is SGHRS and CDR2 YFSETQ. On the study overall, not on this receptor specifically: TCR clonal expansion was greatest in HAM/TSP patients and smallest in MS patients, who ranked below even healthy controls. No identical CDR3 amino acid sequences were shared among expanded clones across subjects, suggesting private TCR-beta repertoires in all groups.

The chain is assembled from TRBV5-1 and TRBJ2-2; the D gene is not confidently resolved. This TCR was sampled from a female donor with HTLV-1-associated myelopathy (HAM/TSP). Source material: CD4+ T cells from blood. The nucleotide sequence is TGCGCCAGCAGCTTGGCACAACTTGACACCGGGGAGCTGTTTTTT. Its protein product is CASSLAQLDTGELFF.